This T cell receptor (beta chain) was sequenced during a study of shared clonotypes between healthy human individuals. Overall study: Plates per donor: three CD4 naive, three CD4 memory, two CD8 naive, one CD8 memory.

This CDR3 has 16 amino acids. The V gene end was trimmed by 2 bases and the J gene end by 2 bases; junction bases not matched to a gene: 8. Germline CDR1 reads MNHEY; CDR2 reads SVGAGI. Profiling relied on immunoSEQ multiplex PCR, and the TCRdb table lists in-frame clones only, not all of them. Seen here are 1.4 million or so clones, approximately 98.5% observed once, and the top ten hold 0.36%. This TCR came from a man aged 25 to 40 in good health. Sequencing was done on a sample of naive CD4+ T cells sorted from blood. Regarding subset: CD45RA+ positively selected. The chain is built from TRBV6-5 and TRBJ1-1; 7 nucleotides match TRBD1. This CDR3 is CASSYALTGRNTEAFF. The CDR3 DNA reads TGTGCCAGCAGTTACGCCCTGACAGGGAGAAACACTGAAGCTTTCTTT.